Sequencing of this T cell receptor beta chain was carried out in a study of blood T cell repertoires in COVID-19. The protocol was immunoSEQ multiplex PCR, while the TCRdb copy is restricted to in-frame clones and leaves out a portion. The sample has tens of thousands of clones, around 90% seen once. This CDR3 spans 12 amino acids. CDR1 MNHEY and CDR2 SVGAGI come from the germline V gene. The V and J ends lost 11 bases and 2 bases respectively, with 10 bases between them. The origin of this receptor is a man aged 40-50 years with COVID-19, enrolled during active disease. V and J are TRBV6-5 and TRBJ2-1; a possible D gene is TRBD2 (6 bases). Source material: peripheral blood. The CDR3 DNA is TGTGCCTTAGCGGAAACCTACAATGAGCAGTTCTTC. This gives the protein CALAETYNEQFF.